This T cell receptor beta chain was observed in a study of cytomegalovirus exposure and HLA in healthy donors (dated by TCRdb to about 2017). Some background on the complete study: According to an earlier analysis of 587 of the donors, about 170 million T cells yielded over 90 million unique TCR beta sequences and less than 300 Gb of sequence data. An early release that covered about 640 HLA-typed donors contained around 300 gigabases of sequencing data and approximately 85 million unique TCR sequences. Of the 398 genotyped donors, 70% to 90% were placed in the genetic ancestry cluster associated with self-reported Caucasian donors. The aim of the study was to test whether cataloging public T cell receptors could identify signatures of past pathogen exposure. The study used immunosequencing to profile the T cell repertoires of 666 subjects and linked those repertoires to cytomegalovirus serostatus. Along with the approximately 620-subject first cohort, a separate validation cohort of 120 different subjects was used. To predict cytomegalovirus infection status, the study combined high-throughput TCR immunosequencing, statistical association of individual TCRs with disease status, and machine learning. A later analysis re-analyzed previously published TCR beta repertoires from 660 or so donors and added high-resolution HLA genotyping to study TCR occurrence patterns. In the later analysis, no new phenotypic data were used to find candidate immune exposures; instead, reliance was placed on TCR beta sequences and their occurrence across donors. An earlier analysis of 450 to 750 of the donors used high-throughput TCR beta sequencing to judge whether each TCR beta V gene segment behaved as functional or pseudogenic. Alongside the repertoire data, information on donor age, sex, ethnicity and CMV serostatus was compiled. Genome-wide SNP genotypes for about three fifths of the roughly 670 donors were used in a later genetic analysis, which treated that subset as a discovery cohort. All discovery cohort repertoires had been generated on a single sequencing platform. HLA typing included class I and class II loci at four-digit resolution. The number of typed donors differed by locus: about 620-630 for A, B, C, DRB1 and DQB1; roughly 510 for DQA1; 606 for DPA1; and about 450 for DPB1. Four to six DR-DQ haplotypes were handled as single units for association and clustering, since linkage in the cohort was strong. On average, over 200,000 unique TCR beta nucleotide sequences were sequenced per donor among several hundred genotyped donors of the cohort, with roughly 20% of those sequences being non-productive.

V is trimmed back by 2 bases and J by 7 bases, and the junction contains 7 bases that no gene match accounts for. Measured from the cysteine to the phenylalanine, the CDR3 is 15 residues long. Of all the DNA, just the CDR3 is kept, 45 bases in frame from base 1. The germline V gene specifies MNHEY as CDR1 and SVGAGI as CDR2. Study-wide conclusions, independent of this receptor: The sequencing pipeline was judged likely to have produced a cluster of highly shared sequence variants as a technical artifact. In an earlier analysis of fewer than 700 of the donors, most TCR beta V segments appeared in productive rearrangements about 87% or about 30% of the time, broadly matching IMGT annotations. According to a later analysis, TCR association rates differed among HLA loci, with DRB1 alleles showing the most associated TCRs and HLA-C alleles showing the fewest. When HLA alleles, especially DR and DQ, strongly co-occurred, TCR associations were difficult to assign to individual alleles. A few of the identified cytomegalovirus-associated TCR beta chains were confirmed in vitro to be specific for cytomegalovirus antigens. The earlier analysis of approximately 590 of the donors excluded some 16 rarely observed V segments, including chromosome 9 orphons, because counts were too low. A further reported finding was that TCR beta sequences accurately predicted the HLA-A and HLA-B alleles for most subjects in the first cohort. A later genetic analysis reported fewer N-insertions in productive TCRs among donors in an Asian-associated ancestry cluster than the roughly 620-donor mean. In this cohort, only TCR beta chains were sequenced, and detectable features were limited by the absence of alpha or paired-chain data. Linkage disequilibrium might explain the correlated functional status among segregating V segments, but an unknown experimental factor could not be ruled out. Cytomegalovirus status was reported to be diagnosed by the classifier with high specificity and sensitivity in both the original and validation cohorts. A later analysis found that most CMV-associated TCR beta chains appeared HLA-restricted, with HLA associations seemingly driven largely by CMV exposure. CMV serostatus was the only immune exposure information available for the cohort. The study gave a list of over 150 TCR beta chains associated with cytomegalovirus. According to the authors, the approach could potentially be generalized to other disease states and immunological phenotypes. In a later analysis, HLA-associated TCR beta chains were found to be more clonally expanded and to have lower generation probabilities than equally common non-associated chains. Several of the top co-occurrence clusters appeared to be linked to parvovirus B19, influenza, CMV and Epstein-Barr virus, according to a later analysis. While some public TCRs were present in many individuals, most TCR sequences turned up only very rarely across donors. Presence/absence analyses assumed roughly uniform sequencing depth across donors, an assumption that may not hold. At a false discovery rate of 0.05, a later analysis linked some 17,000 TCR beta sequences to specific HLA alleles. Because some donors lacked HLA typing at each locus, the association tests relied only on the typed subset. An association between a missense DCLRE1C variant and V-gene and J-gene trimming of TCR beta chains was found in a later genetic analysis and replicated in an independent cohort. Some IMGT-functional V segments, including TRBV6-2 and TRBV6-3, could not be told apart with the 87-base-pair reads, so those segments were excluded.

The protocol used for the library was the immunoSEQ multiplex PCR assay. For the multiplex PCR, a mixture combining 60 forward primers for TCR Vbeta segments and 13 reverse primers for TCR Jbeta segments was used. The CDR3 region of rearranged TCR beta genes was amplified from genomic DNA by a multiplex PCR assay. On the Illumina HiSeq System, the amplified TCR beta libraries were sequenced as 87-base-pair reads. The authors processed their data as follows. In a later analysis, roughly 80 million unique TCR beta chains were counted across the 650 to 700 repertoires, and around 10 million of these chains were shared by at least two donors. A nearest-neighbor algorithm error-corrected the raw reads and collapsed the reads into unique sequences, merging closely related sequences to remove PCR and sequencing errors. To assign V, D and J gene segments, CDR3 sequences were aligned to IMGT reference sequences. For a sequence to be retained, a match of at least six nucleotides to both a V gene segment and a J gene segment was required. Rearrangements were classified as productive when the CDR3 lacked stop codons and remained in frame with V and J, and all other rearrangements were classified as non-productive. Following IMGT convention, CDR3 was defined as the stretch from the second conserved V-encoded cysteine to the conserved J-encoded phenylalanine. In an earlier analysis of approximately 590 of the donors, sequences lacking an unambiguous match to a single V gene segment were excluded. In an earlier analysis of almost 600 of the donors, a V segment was called functional when productive rearrangements were above 56.7%, and segregating when the standard deviation between donors exceeded 5%. A statistical classification framework was developed to diagnose cytomegalovirus status using the catalog of TCR beta chain sequences. In a later analysis, V and J genes were assigned by comparing TCR nucleotide sequences against IMGT/GENE-DB human TR gene sequences. In a later analysis, CDR3 sequences and most-parsimonious VDJ recombination scenarios were assigned using the TCRdist pipeline. A later analysis defined each TCR beta chain by its CDR3 amino acid sequence plus V-gene family, and excluded reads lacking a unique V-gene family. In a later analysis, 550 to 650 highly shared, low-generation-probability nucleotide sequences were removed to address suspected cross-contamination and a sequencing artifact. In a later analysis, a clonal expansion index was calculated for each public chain from normalized within-repertoire ranks of inferred template counts. In a later analysis, generation probabilities were computed using a VDJ recombination model fitted to out-of-frame rearrangements, and the results were checked against IGoR. Hypergeometric tests were used in a later analysis to score TCR-TCR, TCR-HLA and TCR-CMV co-occurrence, with a repertoire-size bias correction applied to the TCR pairs. In a later analysis, false discovery rates were estimated by permuting HLA or CMV assignments 20 times. In a later analysis, co-occurring TCRs were grouped using DBSCAN, and TCRdist sequence similarity was added for clustering within HLA-allele-positive subsets. Repertoires with fewer than 30,000 or more than 120,000 public chains were left out of co-occurrence clustering, as were about five repertoires with anomalous nucleotide sharing. Sourced from immuneACCESS, this table was stored by TCRdb with only in-frame sequences that have V and J called. A share of the clones is absent; for the studies checked, an unresolved V gene accounts for under half, and the remainder has no known explanation. The V and J calls and clone size are taken from that table; D and trimming were inferred from the DNA. A total of about 130,000 clones appear in this sample, roughly 78% of them only once. The ten biggest clones cover about 8.9% of the sample.

Notes on this clone: The specificity of this receptor is unknown. No quality values exist for individual bases; no much larger clone is one base distant.

The cohort was made up of approximately 670 healthy bone marrow donors. Cohort members were all nominally healthy when sampled, although unrecorded immune exposures were likely present. The donor tested CMV seropositive and was one of the 289 seropositive cohort members. Every donor gave a peripheral blood sample, and the peripheral blood mononuclear cells from that sample were used for TCR beta sequencing. The Qiagen DNeasy Blood Extraction Kit was used to extract genomic DNA from the blood cell samples. Material: PBMCs. This chain joins TRBV6-5 to TRBJ2-1; TRBD1 lines up with 8 middle nucleotides. The TCR was taken from a man aged 30-40 years in good health and CMV-seropositive. The CDR3 sequence is CASSYGPGGLNEQFF. The DNA is as follows: TGTGCCAGCAGTTACGGGCCAGGGGGCCTAAATGAGCAGTTCTTC.